This T cell receptor beta chain comes out of a study of metastatic and nonmetastatic thyroid tumors. The J segment lost 2 bases and the V segment lost 7 bases, leaving 9 bases of the junction unmatched. CDR1 and CDR2 from the germline V gene are SGHAT and FQNNGV. The CDR3 length is 15 residues. Study findings and constraints: As reported, TCR beta diversity in blood and tumor was significantly higher in malignant thyroid tumors than in benign nodules.

This clone was observed at least ten times. The antigen remains unidentified. Original processing notes: Using the CDR3 differences seen across clinicopathological groups, the authors built a distant-metastasis classifier for papillary thyroid cancer, which was meant to discriminate distant-metastatic patients. TCRdb used MiXCR to call clones anew from the PCR reads. TCRdb's processing, not the authors' own work, is the source of the V and J calls. Of roughly 50,000 clones in the sample, approximately 20% were seen once. No treatment had been given to any patient before thyroid surgery. Material: blood. The sequence was collected from a male donor with papillary thyroid cancer or a benign thyroid nodule (not recorded which). Some clones in this sample may be carry-over from other donors' samples. The chain recombines TRBV11-2 with TRBJ1-2; TRBD1 aligns across 8 bases. The CDR3: CASTRPGQENYGYTF. CDR3 DNA sequence: TGTGCCAGCACCAGACCGGGACAGGAAAACTATGGCTACACCTTC.